This is a list of T cell receptor beta chains from one sample in a study of identical twins. TCRdb re-derived calls from the 5' RACE reads in MiXCR, one entry per CDR3 protein. Among about 900,000 distinct CDR3 sequences listed, 9% to 15% were seen once. In addition, the sample was reused for a study of yellow fever vaccine responses in identical twins.

Source material: PBMCs. These receptors were collected from a woman younger than 30 in good health. CDR3s include the opening cysteine and the closing phenylalanine or tryptophan. A D gene is named only where the DNA matches it firmly. Not every row has a clone size; where given, it reads once, few, many or a size class.

TRBD1,TRBV11-3,TRBJ2-4,few,CASSRQGTLAKNIQYF,TGTGCCAGCAGCCGACAGGGAACACTAGCCAAAAACATTCAGTACTTC
TRBD2,TRBV28,TRBJ2-7,few,CASSIEGLVGYEQYF,TGTGCCAGCAGTATCGAAGGACTAGTGGGTTACGAGCAGTACTTC
NA,TRBV9,TRBJ1-4,NA,CASSVGGRPNEKLFF,TGTGCCAGCAGCGTAGGGGGCAGACCCAATGAAAAACTGTTTTTT
NA,TRBV29-1,TRBJ2-5,few,CSVGGGASETQYF,TGCAGCGTCGGAGGTGGAGCATCGGAGACCCAGTACTTC
TRBD2,TRBV12-3/TRBV12-4,TRBJ2-1,few,CASSSEPGLTNEQFF,TGTGCCAGCAGTTCAGAACCGGGACTAACCAATGAGCAGTTCTTC
NA,TRBV29-1,TRBJ2-3,few,CSENQQGSPQYF,TGCAGCGAAAACCAACAGGGTAGTCCCCAGTATTTT
NA,TRBV20-1,TRBJ2-2,few,CSARSPGNPGELFF,TGCAGTGCTAGATCCCCAGGGAATCCCGGGGAGCTGTTTTTT
NA,TRBV12-3/TRBV12-4,TRBJ2-1,many,CASSTGTLNEQFF,TGTGCCAGCAGTACGGGGACTCTTAATGAGCAGTTCTTC
NA,TRBV4-1,TRBJ2-2,NA,CASSQSPQGGTGELFF,TGCGCCAGCAGCCAATCCCCCCAGGGTGGCACCGGGGAGCTGTTTTTT
TRBD2,TRBV11-2,TRBJ2-7,few,CASSSAWTSGRYEQYF,TGTGCCAGCAGCTCCGCCTGGACTAGCGGGAGATACGAGCAGTACTTC
TRBD1,TRBV27,TRBJ1-5,many,CASSDRGNQPQHF,TGTGCCAGCAGTGACAGGGGAAATCAGCCCCAGCATTTT
NA,TRBV10-3,TRBJ1-2,many,CAISDTGSIDGYTF,TGTGCCATCAGTGATACAGGGAGTATCGATGGCTACACCTTC
TRBD1,TRBV2,TRBJ1-2,NA,CANGDSGGGYTF,TGTGCCAACGGGGACAGCGGTGGGGGCTACACCTTC
TRBD1,TRBV4-1,TRBJ2-5,few,CASSQEGQKETQYF,TGCGCCAGCAGCCAAGAGGGACAGAAAGAGACCCAGTACTTC
NA,TRBV19,TRBJ1-2,NA,CASSIDRVGSNYGYTF,TGTGCCAGTAGTATAGATCGTGTGGGTTCTAACTATGGCTACACCTTC
NA,TRBV10-3,TRBJ1-5,many,CAISESGRSNQPQHF,TGTGCCATCAGTGAGTCGGGGCGAAGCAATCAGCCCCAGCATTTT
NA,TRBV4-1,TRBJ1-5,NA,CASSPPLGDNQPQHF,TGCGCCAGCAGCCCTCCTTTAGGGGACAATCAGCCCCAGCATTTT
TRBD1,TRBV28,TRBJ1-2,few,CASAERTGNYGYTF,TGTGCCAGCGCAGAACGGACAGGGAACTATGGCTACACCTTC
NA,TRBV3-1,TRBJ2-7,NA,CASSQGMTYEQYF,TGTGCCAGCAGCCAAGGGATGACCTACGAGCAGTACTTC